This entry is about one TCR beta chain. Its antigen is not known. A much larger clone lies one base from this, so it may be a read error. Clinical symptoms, serum thyroxine, TRAb, thyroid ultrasound and orbital computed tomography established diagnosis. The data belong to a study of T cells in Graves' hyperthyroidism and ophthalmopathy. Study-wide findings and caveats: Most clonotypes expanded in thyroid above 0.001 were likewise present in blood. In simple terms, a model built on 13 V-J features told ophthalmopathy apart from stable hyperthyroidism.

Amplified TCR beta CDR3 regions derived from RNA transcripts. HTBI primers were employed in a first-round RT-PCR of the TCR CDR3. TCRdb redid the calling of the multiplex PCR reads with MiXCR, one entry per CDR3 protein. The repertoire includes approximately 640,000 distinct CDR3 sequences, less than 45% of them detected once, and more than 7% sits in the top ten. Deletions cut 7 bases from V and 5 bases from J, with 15 bases between. Germline V gives CDR1 DFQATT, CDR2 SNEGSKA (reference sequence). The CDR3 runs 12 residues. The sequenced material came from peripheral blood or thyroid tissue (not recorded which). The chain recombines TRBV20-1 with TRBJ2-7; D ambiguous. The receptor comes from an adult man with Graves' disease, either hyperthyroidism or ophthalmopathy (not recorded which). The CDR3 here is CSEPGRTHEQYF. DNA of the CDR3: TGCAGTGAACCGGGCAGAACCCACGAGCAGTACTTC.